The next 25 T cell receptor beta chains were all read from a single sample in a study of read filtering for tumor transcriptome and immune sequencing. This library used around 0.4 ug RNA and molecular barcoded adaptors spanning alpha/delta and beta/gamma chains. TCRdb re-called the reads through MiXCR, storing one row per CDR3 protein. Here the sample spans over 35,000 distinct CDR3 sequences, over 10% being singletons. The sample consisted of a population of CD138-negative cells sorted from bone marrow. Every receptor here comes from a donor over 35 with multiple myeloma.

This clonotype showed up many times. V and J are TRBV9 and TRBJ1-1; 7 bases fit TRBD1. This CDR3 is built from 14 residues. Germline loops: CDR1 SGDLS, CDR2 YYNGEE. V lost 4 bases to trimming and J lost 7 bases; unmatched junction nucleotides: 10. The CDR3 is CASSPGGNRDEAFF. For the CDR3, the DNA is TGTGCCAGCAGCCCAGGGGGGAACAGGGATGAAGCTTTCTTT.

This clonotype showed up just a few times. This rearrangement joins TRBV7-3 to TRBJ2-3; no definite D call. There are 14 residues in the CDR3. Trimming shortened V by 2 bases and J by 0 bases, and 6 bases separated the two germline ends. Germline assignment: CDR1 SGHTA and CDR2 FQGTGA. CDR3 in amino acids: CASSLLISTDTQYF. The CDR3 DNA follows: TGTGCCAGCAGCTTACTAATCAGCACAGATACGCAGTATTTT.

This clonotype was seen many times. The chain links TRBV5-1 to TRBJ1-1; perhaps TRBD1 as D (6 bases). The V gene's germline CDR1 is SGHRS and CDR2 YFSETQ. Trimming pared 7 bases from V and 3 bases from J, leaving 13 bases between. The CDR3 spans 13 residues. CDR3 coding DNA: TGCGCCAGCTACAAGGGGGATCACACTGAAGCTTTCTTT. It is translated as CASYKGDHTEAFF.

This clonotype was counted many times. The chain carries TRBV7-2 and TRBJ2-7; D may correspond to TRBD1 or TRBD2 (5 bases each). The CDR3 length is 11 residues. CDR1 SGHTA and CDR2 FQGNSA come from the germline V gene. Trimming stripped 2 bases from V and 10 bases from J, with 9 bases between. The CDR3 region has the DNA TGTGCCAGCAGCTTATTCCGGGGCCAGTACTTC. Encoded protein: CASSLFRGQYF. The variable domain in full, completed from reference TRBV7-2 and TRBJ2-7, reads GAGVSQSPSNKVTEKGKDVELRCDPISGHTALYWYRQSLGQGLEFLIYFQGNSAPDKSGLPSDRFSAERTGGSVSTLTIQRTQQEDSAVYLCASSLFRGQYFGPGTRLTVT.

A word on this clonotype: It may be a read error: a sequence one base away is much more abundant. Written as DNA, the CDR3 is TGCGCCAGCAGCTTTAGGTCAATGGAGACCCAGTGCTTC. Its protein is CASSFRSMETQCF. This sequence joins TRBV5-1 and TRBJ2-5; D not certain. The CDR3 contains 13 residues. The germline V gene has CDR1 SGHRS and CDR2 YFSETQ.

This clonotype has a count of ten or more. The chain couples TRBV12-3 or TRBV12-4 to TRBJ2-1, with 7 bases lining up with TRBD1. CDR3 length equals 14 residues. J lost 4 bases, V lost 0 bases, and 0 bases had no gene match. CDR3 nucleotide sequence: TGTGCCAGCAGTTTAGCGGACAGGTACAATGAGCAGTTCTTC. Protein: CASSLADRYNEQFF.

This clonotype was recorded many times. The rearrangement joins TRBV18 to TRBJ1-5; no definite D call. Trimming left V 6 bases short and J 8 bases short, with 11 bases between. Germline assignment: CDR1 KGHSH and CDR2 LQKENI. CDR3 size: 12 residues. CDR3 nucleotides: TGTGCCAGCTCTTCTGGAGGCAAGCCCCAGCATTTT. Encoded protein: CASSSGGKPQHF.

This clonotype was detected many times. This chain uses TRBV30 with TRBJ1-4; 8 bases agree with TRBD1. Trimming cost V 4 bases and J 8 bases; bases outside gene matches: 6. Germline lookup yields CDR1 GTSNPN and CDR2 SVGIG (reference sequence). The CDR3 sequence is 13 residues long. The CDR3: CAWMSDRAEKLFF. The CDR3 DNA is TGTGCCTGGATGTCGGACAGGGCGGAAAAACTGTTTTTT.

This clonotype was observed at least ten times. The CDR3 is CASSGGFTPMISYEQYF. In DNA, the CDR3 is TGTGCCAGCAGCGGAGGTTTCACTCCGATGATTTCCTACGAGCAGTACTTC. The genes are TRBV27 and TRBJ2-7; D is possibly TRBD2 (5 bases). Trimming shortened V by 6 bases and J by 1 base, and 22 bases separated the two germline ends. The CDR3 length is 17 residues. Germline V CDR1 and CDR2: MNHEY, SMNVEV (reference sequence).

A note on this clonotype: This may come from a read error, since a much larger clone is one base off. The chain recombines TRBV20-1 with TRBJ2-7, with D maybe TRBD2 (5 bases). The CDR3 consists of 15 residues. Per the germline V gene, CDR1 is DFQATT and CDR2 is SNEGSKA (reference sequence). CDR3: CSAGDSSAGPYEQYF. DNA of the CDR3: TGCAGTGCTGGAGATTCCTCCGCGGGCCCCTACGAGCAGTACTTC.

This clonotype was observed many times. The genes are TRBV5-1 and TRBJ1-1; 7 bases match TRBD1. This CDR3 comprises 15 residues. After removal of 5 bases from V and 1 base from J, the junction contained 8 bases not matched to a gene. The germline CDR1 and CDR2 sequences are SGHRS and YFSETQ. The CDR3, as DNA: TGCGCCAGCAGAGGTCGGACAGGCGAGAACACTGAAGCTTTCTTT. Residues: CASRGRTGENTEAFF.

This clonotype was detected many times. CDR3 sequence (DNA): TGCAGTGCTGGGACAGTGGGCAATCAGCCCCAGCATTTT. Its translation is CSAGTVGNQPQHF. The chain joins TRBV20-1 to TRBJ1-5, with TRBD1 matching 7 bases. Germline V gives CDR1 DFQATT, CDR2 SNEGSKA (reference sequence). The CDR3 is 13 amino acids. The V gene end was trimmed by 5 bases and the J gene end by 2 bases; junction bases not matched to a gene: 3.

The sample holds many counts of this clonotype. The chain combines TRBV7-9 with TRBJ2-1, with TRBD2 matching 13 bases. Germline CDR1 reads SEHNR; CDR2 reads FQNEAQ (reference sequence). The ends lost 5 bases at V and 7 bases at J; junction bases unmatched: 5. The CDR3 contains 15 residues. The CDR3 sequence is CASSPTSGRGNEQFF. The CDR3 coding sequence is TGTGCCAGCAGCCCTACTAGCGGGAGGGGAAATGAGCAGTTCTTC.

Ten or more counts support this clonotype. The chain has TRBV6-1 and TRBJ1-2; TRBD1 is a possible D gene (5 bases). This CDR3 has 15 amino acids. From germline, CDR1 is MNHNS and CDR2 SASEGT. V was pared by 0 bases and J by 2 bases, with 10 bases between. This CDR3 reads CASSEAGRANYGYTF. CDR3 DNA: TGTGCCAGCAGTGAAGCAGGCAGGGCCAACTATGGCTACACCTTC.

A remark on this clonotype: The junction and the germline gene differ at one end; a read error may be behind it. The J gene is TRBJ1-1, the V gene TRBV15; 7 positions agree with TRBD1. Germline loops: CDR1 LNHNV, CDR2 YYDKDF (reference sequence). This CDR3 contains 15 residues. CDR3 sequence (DNA): TGTGCCACCTGCCACAGTACAGGGGTGAACACTGAAGCTCTCTTT. Translating gives CATCHSTGVNTEALF.

The rearrangement joins TRBV20-1 to TRBJ2-1, with D unresolved. The CDR3 consists of 11 residues. Germline V CDR1 and CDR2: DFQATT, SNEGSKA (reference sequence). Deletions cut 6 bases from V and 9 bases from J, with 12 bases between. CDR3 in DNA: TGCAGTGCAATCACACTCGGTGAGCAGTTCTTC. This encodes CSAITLGEQFF.

This clonotype was counted ten times or more. V and J are TRBV6-5 and TRBJ2-1, with 8 bases matching TRBD2. With 6 bases clipped from V and 15 bases from J, the junction kept 7 bases outside the gene matches. The CDR3 totals 11 residues. The germline CDR1 and CDR2 sequences are MNHEY and SVGAGI. CDR3 bases: TGTGCCAGCAGACAAAGCGGGAGTCTGTTCTTC. The encoded protein is CASRQSGSLFF.

At least ten counts were recorded for this clonotype. The chain links TRBV7-9 to TRBJ1-1; D unresolved. Trimming took 2 bases from V and 5 from J, leaving 9 bases between them. Germline V gives CDR1 SEHNR, CDR2 FQNEAQ (reference sequence). The CDR3 spans 13 residues. The CDR3 bases are TGTGCCAGCAGCTTAACGAGGGATACTGAAGCTTTCTTT. It codes for CASSLTRDTEAFF.

The table lists this clonotype with many counts. This chain joins TRBV18 and TRBJ2-1; D gene uncertain. From germline, CDR1 is KGHSH and CDR2 LQKENI. Deletions cut 0 bases from V and 4 bases from J, with 10 bases between. This CDR3 region has 15 residues. The CDR3 DNA follows: TGTGCCAGCTCACCACCTAACCAGCAGTACAATGAGCAGTTCTTC. Its protein product is CASSPPNQQYNEQFF.

This clonotype was seen many times. CDR3 sequence: CSAKLGAGGTDTQYF. CDR3 in DNA: TGCAGTGCTAAGTTGGGAGCAGGCGGCACAGATACGCAGTATTTT. The chain links TRBV20-1 to TRBJ2-3; a possible D gene is TRBD2 (5 bases). Looked up from germline, CDR1 is DFQATT and CDR2 is SNEGSKA (reference sequence). The CDR3 length is 15 residues. V lost 4 bases and J lost 1, with 15 bases in between.

J is TRBJ2-3 and V is TRBV10-3; possible D gene TRBD1, 5 bases. Trimming shortened V by 3 bases and J by 2 bases, and 12 bases separated the two germline ends. This CDR3 has 15 residues. From germline, CDR1 is ENHRY and CDR2 SYGVKD. Here the CDR3 DNA reads TGTGCCATCAGTGACAGGGTCTATGACACAGATACGCAGTATTTT. It codes for CAISDRVYDTDTQYF.

The V gene is TRBV29-1, the J gene TRBJ2-1; TRBD2 matches at 12 bases. This CDR3 is built from 15 residues. Germline assignment: CDR1 SQVTM and CDR2 ANQGSEA. Germline trimming cut 4 bases from V and 7 bases from J; bases unmatched to any gene: 8. The CDR3 DNA sequence: TGCAGCGTTGCTAGCGGGAGGGAGGAAGTAAATGAGCAGTTCTTC. This translates into CSVASGREEVNEQFF.

Notes on this clonotype: The junction does not match germline at one end; this may be a read error. V usage is TRBV4-3 and J usage is TRBJ2-2, with D hard to call. This CDR3 is 14 amino acids long. Germline CDR1 reads LGHNA; CDR2 reads YSLEER. CDR3 nucleotides: TGTGCCAGCAGCCGCGACTGGAACGTCGGGGAGCTGTTTTTT. Amino acid sequence: CASSRDWNVGELFF.

Only a few counts were recorded for this clonotype. Being one base from a much bigger clone, this may be a read error. This rearrangement joins TRBV9 to TRBJ2-2, with D tentatively TRBD2 (6 bases). This CDR3 is 16 amino acids long. Germline CDR1 and CDR2: SGDLS and YYNGEE. The V end was cut by 4 bases, the J end by 7 bases, with 20 bases between. The CDR3: CASSHQPGALCGELFF. The CDR3 DNA follows: TGTGCCAGCAGCCATCAACCGGGAGCTCTTTGCGGGGAGCTGTTTTTT.

This clonotype was seen repeatedly, ten times or more. The V gene is TRBV7-8, the J gene TRBJ2-5; TRBD1 aligns across 8 bases. Germline V gene sequence: CDR1 SGHVS, CDR2 FQNEAQ. With V trimmed by 4 bases and J by 4 bases, 5 bases remained unmatched. This CDR3 has 14 residues. The CDR3 sequence: CASSSDRGVETQYF. The CDR3 DNA sequence: TGTGCCAGCAGCTCTGACAGGGGAGTAGAGACCCAGTACTTC.